This T cell receptor beta chain is from a study of cytomegalovirus exposure and HLA in healthy donors. This clone was detected a few times. 60 Vbeta and 13 Jbeta primers were used in PCR. The table came from immunoSEQ multiplex PCR; TCRdb's copy has only in-frame clones and leaves some out. The sample records some 160,000 clones, 84% being singletons. Germline V gives CDR1 SGHDT, CDR2 YYEEEE. Trimming took off 3 bases at V and 3 bases at J, with 18 bases between the two ends. The CDR3 is made up of 16 amino acids. The source material was PBMCs. This TCR was sampled from a man between 50 and 59 years old in good health and CMV-seropositive. The rearrangement joins TRBV5-6 to TRBJ2-5, with D perhaps matching TRBD1 (6 bases). In DNA form, the CDR3 reads TGTGCCAGCAGCTGGATAAGGGGGACGGAGGAAGAGACCCAGTACTTC. Encoded protein: CASSWIRGTEEETQYF.